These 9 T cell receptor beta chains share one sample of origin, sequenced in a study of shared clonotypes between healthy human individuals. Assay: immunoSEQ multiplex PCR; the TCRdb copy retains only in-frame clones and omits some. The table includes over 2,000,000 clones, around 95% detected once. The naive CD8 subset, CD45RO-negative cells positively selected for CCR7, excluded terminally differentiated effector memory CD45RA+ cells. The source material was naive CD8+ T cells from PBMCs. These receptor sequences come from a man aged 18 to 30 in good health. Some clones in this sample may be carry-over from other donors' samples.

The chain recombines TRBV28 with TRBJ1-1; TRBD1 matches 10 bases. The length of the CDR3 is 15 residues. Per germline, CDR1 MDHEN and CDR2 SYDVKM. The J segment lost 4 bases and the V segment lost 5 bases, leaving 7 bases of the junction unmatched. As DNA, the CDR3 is TGTGCCAGCAGTCTCAGGACAGGGGGGCTCACTGAAGCTTTCTTT. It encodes CASSLRTGGLTEAFF. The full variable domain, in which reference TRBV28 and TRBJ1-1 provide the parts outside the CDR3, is DVKVTQSSRYLVKRTGEKVFLECVQDMDHENMFWYRQDPGLGLRLIYFSYDVKMKEKGDIPEGYSVSREKKERFSLILESASTNQTSMYLCASSLRTGGLTEAFFGQGTRLTVV.

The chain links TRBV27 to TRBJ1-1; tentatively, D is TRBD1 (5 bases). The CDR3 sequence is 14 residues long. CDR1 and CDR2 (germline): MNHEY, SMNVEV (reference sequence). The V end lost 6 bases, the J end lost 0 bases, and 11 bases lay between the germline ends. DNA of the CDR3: TGTGCCAGCAGAAAGGGACGGTTGAACACTGAAGCTTTCTTT. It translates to CASRKGRLNTEAFF.

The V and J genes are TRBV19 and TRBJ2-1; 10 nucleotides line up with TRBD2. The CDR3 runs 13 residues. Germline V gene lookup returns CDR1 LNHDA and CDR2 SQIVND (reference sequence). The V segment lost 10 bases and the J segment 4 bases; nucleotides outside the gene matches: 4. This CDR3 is CATGLAVYNEQFF. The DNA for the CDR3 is TGTGCCACCGGACTAGCGGTTTACAATGAGCAGTTCTTC.

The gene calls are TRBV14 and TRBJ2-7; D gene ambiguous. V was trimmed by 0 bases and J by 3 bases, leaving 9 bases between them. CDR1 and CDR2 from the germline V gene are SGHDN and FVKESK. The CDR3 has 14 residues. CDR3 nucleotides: TGTGCCAGCAGCCAAGATCCGTCGGACTACGAGCAGTACTTC. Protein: CASSQDPSDYEQYF.

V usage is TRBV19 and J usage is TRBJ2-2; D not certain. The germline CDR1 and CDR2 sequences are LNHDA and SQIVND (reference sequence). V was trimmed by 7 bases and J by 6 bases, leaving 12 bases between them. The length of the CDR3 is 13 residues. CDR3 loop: CASTTGLAGELFF. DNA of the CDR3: TGTGCCAGTACTACTGGGCTCGCCGGGGAGCTGTTTTTT.

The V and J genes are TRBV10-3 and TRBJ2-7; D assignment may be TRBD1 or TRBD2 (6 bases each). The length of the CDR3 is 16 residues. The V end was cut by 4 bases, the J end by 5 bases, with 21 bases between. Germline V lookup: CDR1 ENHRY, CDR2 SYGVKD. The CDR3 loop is CAISGRGTVGSHEQYF. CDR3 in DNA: TGTGCCATCAGTGGGAGGGGGACGGTAGGTTCCCACGAGCAGTACTTC.

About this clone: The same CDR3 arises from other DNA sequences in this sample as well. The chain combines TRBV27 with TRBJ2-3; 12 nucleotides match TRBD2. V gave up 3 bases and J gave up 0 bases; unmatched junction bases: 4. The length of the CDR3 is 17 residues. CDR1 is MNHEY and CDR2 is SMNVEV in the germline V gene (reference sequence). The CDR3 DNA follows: TGTGCCAGCAGTTTTGGTCTAGCGGGAGGGAGCACAGATACGCAGTATTTT. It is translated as CASSFGLAGGSTDTQYF.

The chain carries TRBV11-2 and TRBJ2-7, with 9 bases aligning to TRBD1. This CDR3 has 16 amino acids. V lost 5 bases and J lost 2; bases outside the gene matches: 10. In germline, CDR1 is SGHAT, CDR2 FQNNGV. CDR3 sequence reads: CASSPGPGTGTYEQYF. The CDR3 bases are TGTGCCAGCAGCCCCGGGCCCGGGACAGGGACCTACGAGCAGTACTTC.

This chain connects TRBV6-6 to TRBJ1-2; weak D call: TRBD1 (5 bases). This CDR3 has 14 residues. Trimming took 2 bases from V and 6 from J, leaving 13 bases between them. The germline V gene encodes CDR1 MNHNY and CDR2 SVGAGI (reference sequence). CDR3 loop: CASSYVMRGDGYTF. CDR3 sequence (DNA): TGTGCCAGCAGTTACGTGATGCGGGGGGATGGCTACACCTTC.